A single sample is the source of the 11 T cell receptor beta chains below, sequenced in a study of T-cell memory formation after mild COVID-19. TCRdb called the 5' RACE reads again in MiXCR, with one record for every CDR3 protein. Of more than 250,000 distinct CDR3 sequences in the sample, approximately 19% were seen once. Sequencing was performed on PBMCs or a T cell subset sorted from them (not recorded which). The receptors come from a man aged 18 to 35 who had mild COVID-19 (a few samples of this study predate the infection). Cell type and time point are not known.

The chain joins TRBV7-3 to TRBJ2-2; D ambiguous. CDR1 and CDR2 from the germline V gene are SGHTA and FQGTGA. Trimming removed 9 bases from V and 2 bases from J, with 16 bases in between. CDR3 length: 15 amino acids. CDR3 protein: CARSLPGPNTGELFF. In nucleotides, the CDR3 is TGTGCCAGGAGTTTGCCGGGCCCCAACACCGGGGAGCTGTTTTTT.

This rearrangement joins TRBV3-1 to TRBJ1-1, with D possibly matching TRBD1 (6 bases). The CDR3 extends over 13 amino acids. V shed 8 bases and J shed 2 bases, with 12 bases lying between them. Germline values: CDR1 LGHDT, CDR2 YNNKEL (reference sequence). For the CDR3, the DNA is TGTGCCAGCGTCGGGGGCCTCAACACTGAAGCTTTCTTT. It encodes CASVGGLNTEAFF.

V and J are TRBV5-5 and TRBJ2-7, with D perhaps TRBD2 (5 bases). The CDR3 is 16 residues long. Germline V gene sequence: CDR1 SGHKS, CDR2 YYEKEE (reference sequence). V dropped 2 bases and J dropped 5 bases, with 20 bases sitting between them. CDR3 sequence: CASSLDLWIGENEQYF. CDR3 DNA sequence: TGTGCCAGCAGCTTAGATCTCTGGATCGGGGAGAACGAGCAGTACTTC.

This sequence joins TRBV7-7 and TRBJ2-5; D is perhaps TRBD1 (5 bases). From germline, CDR1 is SSHAT and CDR2 FNYEAQ (reference sequence). The CDR3 is 13 residues long. V was clipped by 1 base and J by 7 bases, with 10 bases between them. This CDR3 reads CASSLEGRGTQYF. In nucleotides, the CDR3 is TGTGCCAGCAGCTTAGAGGGGCGAGGGACCCAGTACTTC.

This clonotype was seen more than once but under ten times. The chain links TRBV20-1 to TRBJ2-7; 7 positions agree with TRBD2. After removal of 3 bases from V and 1 base from J, the junction contained 12 bases not matched to a gene. The CDR3 is made up of 16 amino acids. Germline V CDR1 and CDR2: DFQATT, SNEGSKA (reference sequence). The CDR3 DNA follows: TGCAGTGCTAGCGAGAAGAGAAGCGGGGTGTCCTACGAGCAGTACTTC. It codes for CSASEKRSGVSYEQYF.

This clonotype was picked up many times. The J gene is TRBJ2-3, the V gene TRBV9; D is undetermined. The V gene lost 1 base and the J gene lost 0 bases, with 3 bases spanning the gap. The germline CDR1 and CDR2 sequences are SGDLS and YYNGEE. The CDR3 is 13 residues long. For the CDR3, the DNA is TGTGCCAGCAGCGTAACTAGCACAGATACGCAGTATTTT. Amino acid sequence: CASSVTSTDTQYF.

This clonotype has a handful of counts. The conserved closing phenylalanine or tryptophan is absent in this CDR3, likely reflecting a read error. Because the CDR3's place on the DNA is in doubt, the DNA is left out and the CDR3 is given as listed by TCRdb. V gene TRBV6-4 combines with J gene TRBJ2-7. The V gene's germline CDR1 is MRHNA and CDR2 SNTAGT. The CDR3 spans 9 residues, counting both ends. CDR3 loop: CASSDSRYG.

The rearrangement joins TRBV12-3 or TRBV12-4 to TRBJ2-3, with D possibly being TRBD2 (6 bases). The CDR3 has 17 amino acids. The V and J ends lost 5 bases and 0 bases respectively, with 18 bases between them. This chain's CDR3 is CASSGGTLSASTDTQYF. The CDR3 DNA reads as TGTGCCAGCAGTGGGGGGACCCTCTCTGCTAGCACAGATACGCAGTATTTT.

This clonotype has just one count. The genes are TRBV24-1 and TRBJ2-7; no clear D. CDR1 and CDR2 from the germline V gene are KGHDR and SFDVKD. Trimming removed 6 bases from V and 6 bases from J, with 11 bases in between. This CDR3 has 12 amino acids. CDR3 bases: TGTGCCACCAGTTCAAACCCGCGCGAGCAGTACTTC. Amino acids: CATSSNPREQYF.

The chain couples TRBV29-1 to TRBJ1-2; D remains unclear. Germline values: CDR1 SQVTM, CDR2 ANQGSEA. Trimming stripped 4 bases from V and 8 bases from J, with 26 bases between. This CDR3 has 16 residues. This CDR3 is CSVGGDGQTAMRGYTF. CDR3 coding DNA: TGCAGCGTTGGGGGAGACGGGCAGACGGCTATGAGGGGCTACACCTTC.

This clonotype was seen a few times. CDR3 sequence reads: CASSQGDRDQPQHF. The CDR3 DNA reads as TGCGCCAGCAGCCAAGGGGACAGGGATCAGCCCCAGCATTTT. The genes are TRBV4-3 and TRBJ1-5, with TRBD1 matching over 9 bases. This CDR3 contains 14 residues. With V trimmed by 1 base and J by 5 bases, 0 bases remained unmatched. Germline CDR1 and CDR2: LGHNA and YSLEER.